This T cell receptor beta chain was sequenced during a study of cytomegalovirus exposure and HLA in healthy donors. This CDR3 is built from 14 residues. V was cut by 4 bases and J by 5 bases, with 15 bases left in between. CDR1 and CDR2 from the germline V gene are SGHNT and YYREEE (reference sequence). The PCR ran on 60 Vbeta and 13 Jbeta primers. Sequencing used immunoSEQ multiplex PCR; TCRdb keeps in-frame clones, though not all of them. The data show approximately 130,000 clones, approximately 80% seen once. This rearrangement joins TRBV5-4 to TRBJ2-5; D is perhaps TRBD2 (5 bases). Sequencing used PBMCs. The receptor's source is a woman aged 18-29 years in good health and CMV-seronegative. CDR3 sequence reads: CASSPVGPGETQYF. The CDR3 DNA follows: TGTGCCAGCAGCCCTGTTGGGCCGGGGGAGACCCAGTACTTC.